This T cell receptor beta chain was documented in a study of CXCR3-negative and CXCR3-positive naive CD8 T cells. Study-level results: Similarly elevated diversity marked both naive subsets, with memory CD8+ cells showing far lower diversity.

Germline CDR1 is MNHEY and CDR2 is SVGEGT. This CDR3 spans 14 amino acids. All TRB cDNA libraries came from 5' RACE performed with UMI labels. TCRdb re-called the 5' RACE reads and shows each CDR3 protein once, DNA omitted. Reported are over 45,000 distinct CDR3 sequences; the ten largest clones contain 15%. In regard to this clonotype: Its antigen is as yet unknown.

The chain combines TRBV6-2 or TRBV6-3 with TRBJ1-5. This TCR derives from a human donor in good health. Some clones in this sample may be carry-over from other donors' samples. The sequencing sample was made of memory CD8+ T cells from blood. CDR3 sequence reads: CATEPEYSNQPQHF.